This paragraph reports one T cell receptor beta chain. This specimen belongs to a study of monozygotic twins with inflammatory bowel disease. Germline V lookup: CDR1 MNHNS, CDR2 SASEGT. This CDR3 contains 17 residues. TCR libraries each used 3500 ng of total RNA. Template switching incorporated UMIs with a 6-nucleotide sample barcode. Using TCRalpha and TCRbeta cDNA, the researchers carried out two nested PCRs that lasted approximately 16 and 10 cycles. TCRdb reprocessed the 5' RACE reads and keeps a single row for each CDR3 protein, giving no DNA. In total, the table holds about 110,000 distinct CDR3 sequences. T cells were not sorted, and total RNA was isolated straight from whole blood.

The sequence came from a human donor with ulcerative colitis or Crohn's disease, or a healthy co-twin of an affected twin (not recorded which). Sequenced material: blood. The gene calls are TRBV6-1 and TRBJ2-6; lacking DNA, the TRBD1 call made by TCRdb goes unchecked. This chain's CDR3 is CASSRELSSSGANVLTF.